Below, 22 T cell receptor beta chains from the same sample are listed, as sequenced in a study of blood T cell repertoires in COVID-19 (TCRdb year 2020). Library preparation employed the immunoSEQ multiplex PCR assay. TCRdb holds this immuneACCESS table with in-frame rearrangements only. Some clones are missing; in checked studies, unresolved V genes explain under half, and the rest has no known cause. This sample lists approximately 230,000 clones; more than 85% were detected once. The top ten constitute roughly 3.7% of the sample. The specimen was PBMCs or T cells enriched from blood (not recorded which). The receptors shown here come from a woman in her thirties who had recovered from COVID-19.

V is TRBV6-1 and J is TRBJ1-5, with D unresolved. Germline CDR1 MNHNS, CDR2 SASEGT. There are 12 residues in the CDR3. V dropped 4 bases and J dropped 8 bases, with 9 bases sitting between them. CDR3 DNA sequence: TGTGCCAGCAGTGTAGCGAGGAAGCCCCAGCATTTT. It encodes CASSVARKPQHF.

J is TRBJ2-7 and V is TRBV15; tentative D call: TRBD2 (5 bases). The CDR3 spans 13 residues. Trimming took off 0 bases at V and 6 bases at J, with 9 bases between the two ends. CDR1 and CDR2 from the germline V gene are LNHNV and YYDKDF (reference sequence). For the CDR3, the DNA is TGTGCCACCAGCAGAGACTTAGCGAGCGAGCAGTACTTC. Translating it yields CATSRDLASEQYF.

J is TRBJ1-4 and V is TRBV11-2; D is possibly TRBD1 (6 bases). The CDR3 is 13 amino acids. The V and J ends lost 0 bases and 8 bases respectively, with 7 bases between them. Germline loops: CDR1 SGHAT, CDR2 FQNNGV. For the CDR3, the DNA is TGTGCCAGCAGCTTAGACAGGGGAGAAAAACTGTTTTTT. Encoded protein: CASSLDRGEKLFF.

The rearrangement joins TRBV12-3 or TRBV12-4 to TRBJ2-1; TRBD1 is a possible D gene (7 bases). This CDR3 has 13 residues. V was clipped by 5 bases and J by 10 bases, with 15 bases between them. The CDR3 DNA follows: TGTGCCAGCAGTCTGAACAGGGGACTCGAGCAGTTCTTC. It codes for CASSLNRGLEQFF.

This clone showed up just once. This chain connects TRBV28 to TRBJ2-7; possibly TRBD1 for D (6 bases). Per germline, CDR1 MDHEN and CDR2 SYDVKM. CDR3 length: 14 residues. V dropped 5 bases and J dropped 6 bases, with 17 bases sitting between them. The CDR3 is CASSPLQGSGEQYF. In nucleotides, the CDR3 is TGTGCCAGCAGTCCCTTACAGGGTTCGGGCGAGCAGTACTTC.

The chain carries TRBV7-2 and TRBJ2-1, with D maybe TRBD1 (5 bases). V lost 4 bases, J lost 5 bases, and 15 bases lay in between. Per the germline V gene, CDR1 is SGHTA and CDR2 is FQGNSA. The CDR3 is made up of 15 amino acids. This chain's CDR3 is CASSSRQLQNNEQFF. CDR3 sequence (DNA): TGTGCCAGCAGCTCCCGACAGCTACAAAACAATGAGCAGTTCTTC.

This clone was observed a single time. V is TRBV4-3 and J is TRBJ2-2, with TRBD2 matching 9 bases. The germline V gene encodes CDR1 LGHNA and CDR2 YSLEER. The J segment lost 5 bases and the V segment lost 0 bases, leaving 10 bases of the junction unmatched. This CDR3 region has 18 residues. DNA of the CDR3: TGCGCCAGCAGCCAAGATGGCGGGAGGGCCTCAAAAACCGGGGAGCTGTTTTTT. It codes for CASSQDGGRASKTGELFF.

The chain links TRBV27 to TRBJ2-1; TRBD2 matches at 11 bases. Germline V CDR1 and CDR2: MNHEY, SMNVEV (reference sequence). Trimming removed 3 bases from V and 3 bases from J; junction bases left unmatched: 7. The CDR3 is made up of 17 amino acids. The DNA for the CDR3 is TGTGCCAGCAGTTTCGGTAGCGGGAGGGCCTTCTACAATGAGCAGTTCTTC. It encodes CASSFGSGRAFYNEQFF.

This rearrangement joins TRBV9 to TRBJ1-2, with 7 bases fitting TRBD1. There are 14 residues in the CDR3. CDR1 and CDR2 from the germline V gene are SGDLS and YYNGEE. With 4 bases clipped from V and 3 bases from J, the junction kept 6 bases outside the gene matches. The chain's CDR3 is CASSLQGLDYGYTF. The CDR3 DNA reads TGTGCCAGCAGCTTACAGGGGCTCGACTATGGCTACACCTTC.

CDR3 sequence: CASSPAKRENEQFF. CDR3 DNA sequence: TGTGCCAGCTCACCGGCTAAGCGGGAGAATGAGCAGTTCTTC. The gene calls are TRBV18 and TRBJ2-1; 8 bases map to TRBD2. The V and J ends lost 3 bases and 7 bases, in that order; junction bases with no gene match: 5. The CDR3 length is 14 residues. The germline V gene encodes CDR1 KGHSH and CDR2 LQKENI.

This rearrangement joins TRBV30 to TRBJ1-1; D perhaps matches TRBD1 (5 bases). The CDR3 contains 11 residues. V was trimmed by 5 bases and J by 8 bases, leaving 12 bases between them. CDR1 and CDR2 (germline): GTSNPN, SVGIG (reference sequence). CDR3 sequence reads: CAWENYREAFF. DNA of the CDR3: TGTGCCTGGGAGAATTACAGGGAAGCTTTCTTT. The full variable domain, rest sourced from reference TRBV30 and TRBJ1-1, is SQTIHQWPATLVQPVGSPLSLECTVEGTSNPNLYWYRQAAGRGLQLLFYSVGIGQISSEVPQNLSASRPQDRQFILSSKKLLLSDSGFYLCAWENYREAFFGQGTRLTVV.

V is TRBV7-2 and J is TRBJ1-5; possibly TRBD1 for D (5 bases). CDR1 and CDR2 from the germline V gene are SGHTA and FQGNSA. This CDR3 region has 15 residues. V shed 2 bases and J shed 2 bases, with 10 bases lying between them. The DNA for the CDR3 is TGTGCCAGCAGCTTACCAGGGTTCGGCAATCAGCCCCAGCATTTT. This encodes CASSLPGFGNQPQHF.

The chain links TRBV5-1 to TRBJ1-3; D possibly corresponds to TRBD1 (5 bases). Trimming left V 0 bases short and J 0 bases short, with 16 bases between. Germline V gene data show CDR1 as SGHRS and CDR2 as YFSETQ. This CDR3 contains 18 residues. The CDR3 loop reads CASSLGVSDSPSGNTIYF. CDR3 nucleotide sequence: TGCGCCAGCAGCTTGGGGGTGAGCGACAGTCCCTCTGGAAACACCATATATTTT.

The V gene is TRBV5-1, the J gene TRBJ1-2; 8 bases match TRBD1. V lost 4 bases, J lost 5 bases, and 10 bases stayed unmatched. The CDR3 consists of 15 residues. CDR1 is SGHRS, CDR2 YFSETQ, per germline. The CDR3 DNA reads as TGCGCCAGCAGCGGCGCAGGGGGCTCAGGGTATGGCTACACCTTC. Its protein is CASSGAGGSGYGYTF.

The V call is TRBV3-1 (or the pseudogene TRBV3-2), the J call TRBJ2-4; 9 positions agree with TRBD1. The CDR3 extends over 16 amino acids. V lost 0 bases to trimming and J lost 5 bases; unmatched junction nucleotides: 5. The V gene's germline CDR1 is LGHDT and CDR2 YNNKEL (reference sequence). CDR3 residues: CASSQDSGTGQNIQYF. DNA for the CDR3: TGTGCCAGCAGCCAAGATTCCGGGACAGGGCAAAACATTCAGTACTTC.

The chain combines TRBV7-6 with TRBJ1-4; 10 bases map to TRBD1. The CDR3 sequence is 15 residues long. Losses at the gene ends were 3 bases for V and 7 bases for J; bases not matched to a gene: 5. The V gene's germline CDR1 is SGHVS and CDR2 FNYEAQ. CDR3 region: CASSLGTGEREKLFF. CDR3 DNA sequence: TGTGCCAGCAGCTTGGGGACAGGGGAGCGTGAAAAACTGTTTTTT.

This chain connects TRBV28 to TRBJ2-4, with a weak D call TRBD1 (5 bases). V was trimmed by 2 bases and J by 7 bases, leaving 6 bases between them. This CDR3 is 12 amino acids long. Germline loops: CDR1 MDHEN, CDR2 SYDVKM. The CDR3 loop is CASSLQGNIQYF. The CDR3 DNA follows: TGTGCCAGCAGTTTACAGGGTAACATTCAGTACTTC.

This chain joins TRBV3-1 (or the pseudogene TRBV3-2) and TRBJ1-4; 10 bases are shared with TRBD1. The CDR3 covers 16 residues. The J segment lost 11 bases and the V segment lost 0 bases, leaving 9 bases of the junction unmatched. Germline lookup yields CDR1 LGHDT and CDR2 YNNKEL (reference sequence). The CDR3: CASSQDTGTGVGKLFF. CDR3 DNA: TGTGCCAGCAGCCAAGACACGGGGACAGGGGTCGGTAAACTGTTTTTT.

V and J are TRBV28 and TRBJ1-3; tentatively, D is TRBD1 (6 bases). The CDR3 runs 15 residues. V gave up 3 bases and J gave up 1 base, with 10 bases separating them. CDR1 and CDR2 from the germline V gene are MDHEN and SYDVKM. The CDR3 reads CASSFQTGSGNTIYF. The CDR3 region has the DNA TGTGCCAGCAGTTTTCAAACAGGGTCTGGAAACACCATATATTTT. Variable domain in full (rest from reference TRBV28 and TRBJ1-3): DVKVTQSSRYLVKRTGEKVFLECVQDMDHENMFWYRQDPGLGLRLIYFSYDVKMKEKGDIPEGYSVSREKKERFSLILESASTNQTSMYLCASSFQTGSGNTIYFGEGSWLTVV.

The DNA for the CDR3 is TGCAGCGTTCAACAGTTCTCTGGAAACACCATATATTTT. Protein: CSVQQFSGNTIYF. The genes are TRBV29-1 and TRBJ1-3; D ambiguous. Trimming shortened V by 5 bases and J by 0 bases, and 8 bases separated the two germline ends. This CDR3 region has 13 residues. Per the germline V gene, CDR1 is SQVTM and CDR2 is ANQGSEA.

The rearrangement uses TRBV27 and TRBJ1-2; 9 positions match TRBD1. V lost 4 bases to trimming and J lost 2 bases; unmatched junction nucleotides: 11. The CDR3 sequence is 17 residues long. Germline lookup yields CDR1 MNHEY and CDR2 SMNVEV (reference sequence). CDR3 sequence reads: CASSSSGTGLWNYGYTF. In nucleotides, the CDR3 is TGTGCCAGCAGTTCCTCCGGGACAGGGCTGTGGAACTATGGCTACACCTTC.

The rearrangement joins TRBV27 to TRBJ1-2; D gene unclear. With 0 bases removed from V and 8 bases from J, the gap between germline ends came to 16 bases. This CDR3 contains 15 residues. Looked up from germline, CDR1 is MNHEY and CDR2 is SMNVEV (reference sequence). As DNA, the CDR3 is TGTGCCAGCAGTTTATCGTCACGTGTTGGAGAGGGCTACACCTTC. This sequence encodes CASSLSSRVGEGYTF.